The entry that follows covers one TCR beta chain sequence. What it binds is not known. J was trimmed by 5 bases and V by 6 bases; bases with no gene match: 20. CDR3 length: 18 residues. The germline CDR1 and CDR2 sequences are MNHEY and SMNVEV (reference sequence). Method: immunoSEQ multiplex PCR; TCRdb's copy keeps in-frame clones and lacks some. Of over 75,000 clones in the sample, about 88% were seen once. These data come from a study of graft-versus-host responses after intestinal transplantation. The clonotype was recovered from a human donor who received an intestinal transplant. The sample consisted of unstimulated CD4+ T cells sorted from spleen or lymph node cells, taken before intestinal transplant. The chain combines TRBV27 with TRBJ2-5; 8 bases are a match to TRBD2. The DNA for the CDR3 is TGTGCCAGCAGCCACCGCCGGTTAGCGGGACGCCTCTTGGAGACCCAGTACTTC. This encodes CASSHRRLAGRLLETQYF.